Listed below are T cell receptor beta chains from one sample, sequenced in a study of blood T cell repertoires in COVID-19. Assay used: immunoSEQ multiplex PCR; TCRdb lists only in-frame clones, some missing. The sample includes some 240,000 clones, around 83% of them seen just once. The sample comprised peripheral blood. These receptors all come from a man in his fifties or sixties with active or convalescent COVID-19. The conserved cysteine and the conserved F or W are not part of the CDR3 here. Clone size, where shown, is once, few, many, or a class for clones that have expanded.

v_call	clone_size	j_call	cdr3_aa
TRBV4-1	-	TRBJ2-5	ASSKGPGQGFGETQY
TRBV4-2	-	TRBJ2-2	ASSRAGTAITGELF
TRBV11-2	-	TRBJ1-5	ASSPRGGQLRAYQPQH
TRBV14	few	TRBJ1-2	ASSPVKDLGTNYGYT
TRBV7-2	once	TRBJ2-2	ANQQGTNTGELF
TRBV4-3	few	TRBJ1-2	ASSQGQYGYT
TRBV5-5	-	TRBJ2-7	ASSLQNYEQY
TRBV6-5	few	TRBJ1-2	ASSPGGYGYT
TRBV6-1	-	TRBJ2-1	ASSDYGTGPRRDEQF
TRBV6-2/TRBV6-3	-	TRBJ2-2	ASSPGGANTGELF
TRBV19	-	TRBJ1-1	ASSIGVGAF
TRBV16	-	TRBJ1-1	ASSQPGGTEAF
TRBV7-3	-	TRBJ2-7	ASSPRTGFYEQY
TRBV9	-	TRBJ2-5	ASSVAGGEWETQY
TRBV7-2	-	TRBJ2-7	ASSLSGTGALSSYEQY
TRBV6-6	-	TRBJ1-2	ASSYLGQSHGYT
TRBV18	-	TRBJ2-3	ASLMSGSTDTQY
TRBV7-9	-	TRBJ1-5	ASSLVGGNQPQH
TRBV4-1	-	TRBJ1-6	ASSPRTGRANSPLH
TRBV5-6	once	TRBJ1-2	ASSLEGKYGYT
TRBV15	-	TRBJ1-3	ATSRDRGGSGNTIY
TRBV4-1	many	TRBJ2-1	ASSQGPGLAIYNEQF
TRBV4-2	-	TRBJ1-1	ASSQDSTGNSNTEAF
TRBV19	-	TRBJ2-6	ASSIGGFRSGANVLT
TRBV10-3	-	TRBJ2-7	AVKKGGEDEQY
TRBV21-1	-	TRBJ1-2	ASSKAGACGYT
TRBV27	-	TRBJ2-1	ASSLSDYPPGNEQF
TRBV28	-	TRBJ1-2	ASSQGGTAYGYT
TRBV2	-	TRBJ1-6	ASSEGQGALISPLH
TRBV12-3/TRBV12-4	-	TRBJ1-2	ASSLGGLYGYT
TRBV7-8	-	TRBJ1-1	ASKGQGNTEAF